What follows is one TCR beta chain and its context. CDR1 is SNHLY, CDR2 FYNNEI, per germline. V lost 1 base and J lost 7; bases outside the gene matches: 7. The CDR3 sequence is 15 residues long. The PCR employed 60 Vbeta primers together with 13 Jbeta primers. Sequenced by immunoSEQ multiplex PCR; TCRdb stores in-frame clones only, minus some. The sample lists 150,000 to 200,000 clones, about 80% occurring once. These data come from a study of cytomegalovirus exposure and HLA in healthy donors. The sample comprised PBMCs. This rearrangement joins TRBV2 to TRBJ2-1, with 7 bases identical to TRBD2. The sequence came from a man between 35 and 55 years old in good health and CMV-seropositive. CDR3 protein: CASSEGWRGRNEQFF. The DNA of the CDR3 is TGTGCCAGCAGTGAAGGATGGCGGGGGAGGAATGAGCAGTTCTTC.